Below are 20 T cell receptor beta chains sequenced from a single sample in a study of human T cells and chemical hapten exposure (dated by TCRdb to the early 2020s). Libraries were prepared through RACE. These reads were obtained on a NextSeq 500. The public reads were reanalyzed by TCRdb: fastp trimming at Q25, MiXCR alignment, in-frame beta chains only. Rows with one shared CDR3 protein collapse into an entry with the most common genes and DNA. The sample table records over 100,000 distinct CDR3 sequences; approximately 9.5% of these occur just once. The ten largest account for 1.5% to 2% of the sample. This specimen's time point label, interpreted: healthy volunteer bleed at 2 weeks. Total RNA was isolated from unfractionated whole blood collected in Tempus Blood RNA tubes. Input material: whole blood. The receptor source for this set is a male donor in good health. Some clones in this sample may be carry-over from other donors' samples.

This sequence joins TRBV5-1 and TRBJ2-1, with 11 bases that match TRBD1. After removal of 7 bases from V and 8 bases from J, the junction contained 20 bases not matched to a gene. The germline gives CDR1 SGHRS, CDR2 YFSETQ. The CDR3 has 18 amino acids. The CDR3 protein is CASCPGTGGGFLYYEQFF. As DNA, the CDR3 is TGCGCCAGCTGCCCCGGGACAGGGGGTGGTTTTTTATACTATGAGCAGTTCTTC.

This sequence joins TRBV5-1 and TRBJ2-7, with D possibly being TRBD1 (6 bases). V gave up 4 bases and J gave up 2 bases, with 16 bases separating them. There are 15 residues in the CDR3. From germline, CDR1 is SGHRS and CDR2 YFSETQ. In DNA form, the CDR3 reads TGCGCCAGCAGCGCGAGACAGGATCCCCCCTACGAGCAGTACTTC. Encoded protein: CASSARQDPPYEQYF.

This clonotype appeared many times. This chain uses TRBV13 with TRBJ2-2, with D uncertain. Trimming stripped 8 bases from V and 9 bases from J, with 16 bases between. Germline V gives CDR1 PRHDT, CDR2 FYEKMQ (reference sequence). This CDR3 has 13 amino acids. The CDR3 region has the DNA TGTGCCAGCCATACTAAGAGCGACCGGGAGCTGTTTTTT. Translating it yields CASHTKSDRELFF.

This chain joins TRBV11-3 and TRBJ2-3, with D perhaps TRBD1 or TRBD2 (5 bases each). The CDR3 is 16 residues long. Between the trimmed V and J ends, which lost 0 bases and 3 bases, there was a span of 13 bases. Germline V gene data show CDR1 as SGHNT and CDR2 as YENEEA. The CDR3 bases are TGTGCCAGCAGCTTAGATGGGGGTCTGAGGACAGATACGCAGTATTTT. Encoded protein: CASSLDGGLRTDTQYF.

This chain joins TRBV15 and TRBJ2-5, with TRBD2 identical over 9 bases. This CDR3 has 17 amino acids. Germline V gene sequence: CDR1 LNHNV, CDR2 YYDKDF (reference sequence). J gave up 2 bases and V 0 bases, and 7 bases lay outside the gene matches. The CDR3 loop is CATSRDVASGVQETQYF. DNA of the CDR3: TGTGCCACCAGCAGAGATGTCGCTAGCGGGGTACAAGAGACCCAGTACTTC.

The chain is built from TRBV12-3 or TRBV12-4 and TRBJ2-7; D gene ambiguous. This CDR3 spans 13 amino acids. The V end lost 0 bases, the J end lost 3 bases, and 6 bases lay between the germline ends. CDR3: CASSLASDYEQYF. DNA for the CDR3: TGTGCCAGCAGTTTAGCGTCTGACTACGAGCAGTACTTC.

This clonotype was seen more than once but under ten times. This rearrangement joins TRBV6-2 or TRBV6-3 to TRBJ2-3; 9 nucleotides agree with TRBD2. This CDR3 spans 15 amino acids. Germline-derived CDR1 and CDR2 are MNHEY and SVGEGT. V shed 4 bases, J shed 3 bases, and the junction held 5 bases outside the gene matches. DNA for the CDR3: TGTGCCAGCAGTTTAGCGGGAGCCACGACAGATACGCAGTATTTT. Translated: CASSLAGATTDTQYF.

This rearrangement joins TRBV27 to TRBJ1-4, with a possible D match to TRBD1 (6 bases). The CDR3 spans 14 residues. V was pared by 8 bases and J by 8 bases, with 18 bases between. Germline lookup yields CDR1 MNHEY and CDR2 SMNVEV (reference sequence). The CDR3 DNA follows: TGTGCCAGCGGGGCGGGGGGGCTTGGAGAAAAACTGTTTTTT. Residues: CASGAGGLGEKLFF.

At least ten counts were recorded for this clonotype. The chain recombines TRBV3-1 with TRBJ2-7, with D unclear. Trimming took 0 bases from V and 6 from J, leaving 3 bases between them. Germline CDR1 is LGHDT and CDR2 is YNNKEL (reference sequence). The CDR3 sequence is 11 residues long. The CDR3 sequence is CASSQESEQYF. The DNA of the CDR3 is TGTGCCAGCAGCCAAGAATCCGAGCAGTACTTC.

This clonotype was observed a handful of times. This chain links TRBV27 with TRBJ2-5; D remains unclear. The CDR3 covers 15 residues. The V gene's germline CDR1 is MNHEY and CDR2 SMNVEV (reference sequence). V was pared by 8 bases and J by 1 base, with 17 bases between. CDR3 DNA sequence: TGTGCCAGCGGCCCAGGTACAGACCCCCAAGAGACCCAGTACTTC. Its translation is CASGPGTDPQETQYF.

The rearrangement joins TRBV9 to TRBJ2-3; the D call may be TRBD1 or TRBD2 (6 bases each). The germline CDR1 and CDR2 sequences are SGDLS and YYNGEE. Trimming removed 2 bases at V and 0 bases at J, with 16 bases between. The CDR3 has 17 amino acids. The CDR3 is CASSVGSGQRSTDTQYF. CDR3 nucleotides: TGTGCCAGCAGCGTCGGTAGCGGACAGCGAAGCACAGATACGCAGTATTTT. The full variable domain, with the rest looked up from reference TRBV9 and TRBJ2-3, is DSGVTQTPKHLITATGQRVTLRCSPRSGDLSVYWYQQSLDQGLQFLIQYYNGEERAKGNILERFSAQQFPDLHSELNLSSLELGDSALYFCASSVGSGQRSTDTQYFGPGTRLTVL.

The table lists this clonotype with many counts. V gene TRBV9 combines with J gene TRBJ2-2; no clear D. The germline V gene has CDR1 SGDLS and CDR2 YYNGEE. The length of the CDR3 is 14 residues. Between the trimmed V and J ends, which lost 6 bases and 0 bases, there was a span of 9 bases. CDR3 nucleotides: TGTGCCAGCACTTTGGCAGCGAACACCGGGGAGCTGTTTTTT. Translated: CASTLAANTGELFF.

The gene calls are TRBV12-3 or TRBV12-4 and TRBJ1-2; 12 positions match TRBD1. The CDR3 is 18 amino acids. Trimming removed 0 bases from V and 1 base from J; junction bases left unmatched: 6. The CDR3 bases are TGTGCCAGCAGTTTAGCGGTCGGGACAGGGGGCAATAACTATGGCTACACCTTC. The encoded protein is CASSLAVGTGGNNYGYTF.

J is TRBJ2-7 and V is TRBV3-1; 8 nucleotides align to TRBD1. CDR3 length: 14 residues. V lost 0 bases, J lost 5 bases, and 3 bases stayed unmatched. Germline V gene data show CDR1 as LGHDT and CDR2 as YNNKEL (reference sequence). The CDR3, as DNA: TGTGCCAGCAGCCAAGATCAGGGACAGGACGAGCAGTACTTC. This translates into CASSQDQGQDEQYF.

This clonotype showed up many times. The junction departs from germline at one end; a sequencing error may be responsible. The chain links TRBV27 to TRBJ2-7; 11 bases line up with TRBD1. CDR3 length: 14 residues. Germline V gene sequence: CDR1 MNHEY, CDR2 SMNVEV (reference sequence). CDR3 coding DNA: TGTTCCAGCAGTAAAGGGACAGGGGGTGGCGAGCAGTACTTC. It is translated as CSSSKGTGGGEQYF.

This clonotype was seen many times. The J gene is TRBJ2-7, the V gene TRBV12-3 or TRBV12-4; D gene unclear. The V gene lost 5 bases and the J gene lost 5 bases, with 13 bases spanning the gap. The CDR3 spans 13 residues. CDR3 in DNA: TGTGCCAGCAGTCCTTCGGGTTGGAACGAGCAGTACTTC. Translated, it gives CASSPSGWNEQYF.

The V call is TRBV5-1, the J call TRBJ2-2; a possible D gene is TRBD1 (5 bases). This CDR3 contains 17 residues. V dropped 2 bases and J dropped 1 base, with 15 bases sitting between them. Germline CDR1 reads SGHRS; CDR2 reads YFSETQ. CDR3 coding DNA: TGCGCCAGCAGCTTCGCCCAGGGCTCTATGAACACCGGGGAGCTGTTTTTT. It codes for CASSFAQGSMNTGELFF. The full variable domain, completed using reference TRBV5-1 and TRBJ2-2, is KAGVTQTPRYLIKTRGQQVTLSCSPISGHRSVSWYQQTPGQGLQFLFEYFSETQRNKGNFPGRFSGRQFSNSRSEMNVSTLELGDSALYLCASSFAQGSMNTGELFFGEGSRLTVL.

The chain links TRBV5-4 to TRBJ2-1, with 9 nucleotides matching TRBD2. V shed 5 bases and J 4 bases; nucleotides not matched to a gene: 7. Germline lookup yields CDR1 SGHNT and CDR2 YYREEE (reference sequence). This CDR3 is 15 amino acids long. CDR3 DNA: TGTGCCAGCAGACCTCTAGCGGGGATATACAATGAGCAGTTCTTC. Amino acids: CASRPLAGIYNEQFF.

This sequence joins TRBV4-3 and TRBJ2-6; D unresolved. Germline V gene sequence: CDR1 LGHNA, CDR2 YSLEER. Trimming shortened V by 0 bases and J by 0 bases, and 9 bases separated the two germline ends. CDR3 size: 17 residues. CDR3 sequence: CASSQEEPASGANVLTF. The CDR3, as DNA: TGCGCCAGCAGCCAAGAGGAACCGGCCTCTGGGGCCAACGTCCTGACTTTC.

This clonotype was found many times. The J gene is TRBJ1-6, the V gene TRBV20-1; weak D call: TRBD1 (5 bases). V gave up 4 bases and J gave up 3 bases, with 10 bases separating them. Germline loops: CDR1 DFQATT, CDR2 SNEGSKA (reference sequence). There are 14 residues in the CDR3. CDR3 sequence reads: CSAKTESYNSPLHF. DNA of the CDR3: TGCAGTGCTAAGACAGAGAGCTATAATTCACCCCTCCACTTT.